The 20 T cell receptor beta chains below come from one sample, sequenced in a study of cytomegalovirus exposure and HLA in healthy donors. With 60 Vbeta and 13 Jbeta primers, the PCR was carried out. Produced via immunoSEQ multiplex PCR; TCRdb's table is partial and in-frame only. The repertoire holds approximately 190,000 clones, with roughly 82% as singletons. Sequencing was done on a sample of PBMCs. Every receptor here comes from a woman aged 45-60 years in good health and CMV-seropositive.

As for this clone: The sample contains more than one DNA sequence encoding this CDR3. The chain couples TRBV28 to TRBJ1-5, with D maybe TRBD1 (5 bases). Germline assignment: CDR1 MDHEN and CDR2 SYDVKM. V gave up 6 bases and J gave up 1 base, with 10 bases separating them. The CDR3 covers 14 residues. The CDR3 DNA is TGTGCCAGCAGCTCGGGGGGAAGCAATCAGCCCCAGCATTTT. Encoded protein: CASSSGGSNQPQHF.

The gene calls are TRBV10-3 and TRBJ1-4; 8 bases fit TRBD1. Germline lookup yields CDR1 ENHRY and CDR2 SYGVKD. The CDR3 has 20 amino acids. Trimming took 0 bases from V and 0 from J; bases not matched to a gene: 12. CDR3 sequence: CAISESLLRTGNPTNEKLFF. The CDR3 coding sequence is TGTGCCATCAGTGAGTCGTTACTTAGGACAGGGAACCCAACTAATGAAAAACTGTTTTTT.

The CDR3 sequence: CASSLAAGNEQYF. For the CDR3, the DNA is TGCGCCAGCAGCTTGGCAGCAGGGAACGAGCAGTACTTC. The V call is TRBV5-1, the J call TRBJ2-7, with a weak D call TRBD1 (5 bases). Trimming removed 0 bases at V and 5 bases at J, with 9 bases between. The CDR3 is made up of 13 amino acids. From germline, CDR1 is SGHRS and CDR2 YFSETQ.

V is TRBV6-6 and J is TRBJ2-6; 7 positions agree with TRBD1. Germline CDR1 reads MNHNY; CDR2 reads SVGAGI (reference sequence). The CDR3 totals 15 residues. Trimming cost V 6 bases and J 4 bases; bases outside gene matches: 6. CDR3 sequence (DNA): TGTGCCAGCAGCAACAGGGGCCGGGGGGCCAACGTCCTGACTTTC. Translation: CASSNRGRGANVLTF.

The CDR3 sequence is CASSEGLPYEQYF. The CDR3 region has the DNA TGTGCCAGCAGTGAGGGGCTTCCCTACGAGCAGTACTTC. The chain carries TRBV2 and TRBJ2-7, with D tentatively TRBD1 (5 bases). From germline, CDR1 is SNHLY and CDR2 FYNNEI. The CDR3 spans 13 residues. Trimming stripped 3 bases from V and 2 bases from J, with 8 bases between.

The chain links TRBV11-1 to TRBJ2-2; no firm D call. Per the germline V gene, CDR1 is SGHAT and CDR2 is FQDESV (reference sequence). The CDR3 loop spans 14 amino acids. V was cut by 5 bases and J by 4 bases, with 11 bases left in between. The CDR3 coding sequence is TGTGCCAGCAGCCTCGACATGCGCACCGGGGAGCTGTTTTTT. Translated: CASSLDMRTGELFF.

This sequence joins TRBV9 and TRBJ2-3, with 8 bases lining up with TRBD2. Germline V gene lookup returns CDR1 SGDLS and CDR2 YYNGEE. With 0 bases clipped from V and 5 bases from J, the junction kept 5 bases outside the gene matches. CDR3 length: 15 amino acids. The CDR3: CASSVAPGGQDTQYF. The CDR3 nucleotides are TGTGCCAGCAGCGTAGCTCCGGGGGGGCAAGATACGCAGTATTTT.

The table lists this clone with a count of one. V is TRBV19 and J is TRBJ2-7; D may be TRBD2 (6 bases). Germline V gene lookup returns CDR1 LNHDA and CDR2 SQIVND (reference sequence). The CDR3 length is 14 residues. With 6 bases removed from V and 3 bases from J, the gap between germline ends came to 15 bases. CDR3 nucleotide sequence: TGTGCCAGTAGCCCTCGGGGGTTTCGCTACGAGCAGTACTTC. Translated, it gives CASSPRGFRYEQYF.

V gene TRBV4-2 combines with J gene TRBJ1-2; possibly TRBD1 for D (5 bases). Germline loops: CDR1 LGHNA, CDR2 YNFKEQ. V was pared by 1 base and J by 4 bases, with 10 bases between. This CDR3 has 14 amino acids. In nucleotides, the CDR3 is TGTGCCAGCAGCCAAGGGTTACAGGTCTATGGCTACACCTTC. Translated: CASSQGLQVYGYTF.

The sample holds a few counts of this clone. V and J are TRBV13 and TRBJ1-5; no clear D. The V end lost 7 bases, the J end lost 0 bases, and 10 bases lay between the germline ends. Germline V gene lookup returns CDR1 PRHDT and CDR2 FYEKMQ (reference sequence). The CDR3 runs to 14 residues. Here the CDR3 DNA reads TGTGCCAGCACCCCAAGCCTTAGCAATCAGCCCCAGCATTTT. Translation: CASTPSLSNQPQHF.

Comment on this clone: The identical CDR3 is also encoded by other nucleotide sequences in the sample. The V and J genes are TRBV7-2 and TRBJ2-2; D may be TRBD1 (6 bases). This CDR3 region has 13 residues. The V end lost 5 bases, the J end lost 5 bases, and 9 bases lay between the germline ends. Germline values: CDR1 SGHTA, CDR2 FQGNSA. For the CDR3, the DNA is TGTGCCAGCAGCCCGACAGGTACCGGGGAGCTGTTTTTT. Translating gives CASSPTGTGELFF.

This clone is a singleton in its sample. This rearrangement joins TRBV6-5 to TRBJ1-2; 7 bases align to TRBD1. Germline-derived CDR1 and CDR2 are MNHEY and SVGAGI. The CDR3 sequence is 13 residues long. After removal of 5 bases from V and 4 bases from J, the junction contained 4 bases not matched to a gene. The CDR3 sequence: CASSPTGIYGYTF. As DNA, the CDR3 is TGTGCCAGCAGTCCGACAGGGATCTATGGCTACACCTTC.

This chain joins TRBV6-1 and TRBJ1-3; TRBD1 matches at 9 bases. The CDR3 has 15 residues. The ends lost 4 bases at V and 4 bases at J; junction bases unmatched: 5. Germline V lookup: CDR1 MNHNS, CDR2 SASEGT. The CDR3 loop reads CASSGGQGEGNTIYF. The CDR3 DNA reads TGTGCCAGCAGTGGGGGACAGGGAGAAGGAAACACCATATATTTT.

V and J are TRBV6-5 and TRBJ1-2; D perhaps matches TRBD1 (6 bases). CDR3 length equals 12 residues. V gave up 6 bases and J gave up 10 bases, with 15 bases separating them. Germline values: CDR1 MNHEY, CDR2 SVGAGI. CDR3 nucleotide sequence: TGTGCCAGCAGACTCGGACAGAACTTCTACACCTTC. Its translation is CASRLGQNFYTF.

This chain connects TRBV6-6 to TRBJ1-2, with TRBD1 matching 7 bases. Losses at the gene ends were 8 bases for V and 4 bases for J; bases not matched to a gene: 10. Germline lookup yields CDR1 MNHNY and CDR2 SVGAGI (reference sequence). The CDR3 runs to 14 residues. Here the CDR3 reads CASCDREMGYGYTF. CDR3 nucleotide sequence: TGTGCCAGCTGTGACAGGGAAATGGGCTATGGCTACACCTTC.

The chain joins TRBV15 to TRBJ2-1, with D perhaps TRBD1 (6 bases). Germline CDR1 and CDR2: LNHNV and YYDKDF (reference sequence). With 3 bases removed from V and 8 bases from J, the gap between germline ends came to 17 bases. This CDR3 contains 15 residues. In nucleotides, the CDR3 is TGTGCCACCAGCAGCGGGGCCAAGGGGGTCGATGAGCAGTTCTTC. Protein product: CATSSGAKGVDEQFF.

The chain is built from TRBV27 and TRBJ2-3, with D perhaps TRBD1 (6 bases). Trimming removed 7 bases from V and 6 bases from J, with 8 bases in between. Germline V gene data show CDR1 as MNHEY and CDR2 as SMNVEV (reference sequence). CDR3 length: 11 amino acids. This CDR3 reads CASTRGDTQYF. CDR3 sequence (DNA): TGTGCCAGCACTAGGGGGGATACGCAGTATTTT.

The chain joins TRBV11-1 to TRBJ2-7; the match to TRBD1 covers 8 bases. The CDR3 extends over 15 amino acids. The J segment lost 1 base and the V segment lost 5 bases, leaving 7 bases of the junction unmatched. The germline V gene has CDR1 SGHAT and CDR2 FQDESV (reference sequence). CDR3 region: CASSARTGRSYEQYF. CDR3 sequence (DNA): TGTGCCAGCAGCGCCCGGACAGGGAGGTCCTACGAGCAGTACTTC.

The chain couples TRBV20-1 to TRBJ2-1, with 7 bases lining up with TRBD1. CDR3 length equals 11 residues. Germline CDR1 and CDR2: DFQATT and SNEGSKA (reference sequence). Losses at the gene ends were 6 bases for V and 7 bases for J; bases not matched to a gene: 3. CDR3 DNA: TGCAGTGCGGCGACAGGGAATGAGCAGTTCTTC. Its translation: CSAATGNEQFF.

The rearrangement uses TRBV10-2 and TRBJ2-6; possible D gene TRBD1, 5 bases. The CDR3 covers 17 residues. Per the germline V gene, CDR1 is WSHSY and CDR2 is SAAADI. V lost 0 bases to trimming and J lost 1 base, with 10 bases between them. The CDR3 loop reads CASSESIRVSGANVLTF. CDR3 bases: TGCGCCAGCAGTGAGTCGATCAGGGTTTCTGGGGCCAACGTCCTGACTTTC.